The clone carrying this TCR beta chain was seen ten or more times. TCRbeta library preparation incorporated unique molecular identifiers. One entry per CDR3 protein, called by TCRdb with MiXCR from the PCR reads. The table has roughly 220,000 distinct CDR3 sequences, approximately 8% seen once. This record belongs to a study of T-cell reconstitution after alpha-beta-depleted transplantation in children. This CDR3 contains 15 residues. Trimming took off 0 bases at V and 4 bases at J, with 10 bases between the two ends. CDR1 is SGHTA and CDR2 is FQGTGA in the germline V gene. The input for sequencing was PBMCs, mostly from graft donor cells, taken 360 days after TCRalphabeta/CD19-depleted stem cell transplant. J is TRBJ2-1 and V is TRBV7-3; D may be TRBD2 (6 bases). The TCR comes from a male patient between 2 and 10 years old who had a stem cell transplant for acute myeloid leukemia, so the T cells may come from the graft donor. CDR3 in amino acids: CASSLTWTNYNEQFF. The CDR3 bases are TGTGCCAGCAGCTTAACATGGACTAATTACAATGAGCAGTTCTTC.